This T cell receptor beta chain came from a study of post-analysis software for immune sequencing data. Study summary: Progressive-relapsing, secondary progressive and relapsing-remitting multiple sclerosis were among the disease courses included. The study's findings and limits: Roughly five TRBV segments, including TRBV5-6, TRBV5-1 and TRBV20-1, were more frequent in patients than controls. Multiple sclerosis patients showed significantly lower normalized Chao1 diversity than controls did.

cDNA libraries of TCR beta carried unique molecular identifiers. MiXCR, run by TCRdb on the PCR reads, gives a single entry per CDR3 protein. In the table there are roughly 870,000 distinct CDR3 sequences, approximately 53% of which are singletons. Comments on this clonotype: Its antigen is not identified.

The germline CDR1 and CDR2 sequences are SGHVS and FNYEAQ. The CDR3 consists of 18 residues. V was pared by 1 base and J by 1 base, with 17 bases between. The V call is TRBV7-6, the J call TRBJ1-5; D might be TRBD1 (5 bases). This clonotype was obtained from a girl aged 10-17 years with multiple sclerosis. The specimen sequenced was blood. The CDR3 DNA follows: TGTGCCAGCAGCTTAGGGGTTCGCGGGGCGGGGAGCAATCAGCCCCAGCATTTT. Encoded protein: CASSLGVRGAGSNQPQHF.